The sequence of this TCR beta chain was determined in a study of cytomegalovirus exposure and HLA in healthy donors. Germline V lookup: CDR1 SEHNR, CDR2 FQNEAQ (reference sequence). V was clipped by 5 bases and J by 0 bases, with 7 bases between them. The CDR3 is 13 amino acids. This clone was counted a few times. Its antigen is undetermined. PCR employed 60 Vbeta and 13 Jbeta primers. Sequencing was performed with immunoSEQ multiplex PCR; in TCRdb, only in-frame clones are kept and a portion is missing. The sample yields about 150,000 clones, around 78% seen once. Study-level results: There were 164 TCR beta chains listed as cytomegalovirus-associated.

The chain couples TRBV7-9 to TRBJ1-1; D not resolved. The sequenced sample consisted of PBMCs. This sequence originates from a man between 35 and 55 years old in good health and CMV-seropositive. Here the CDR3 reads CASSTQMNTEAFF. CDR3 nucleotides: TGTGCCAGCAGCACCCAGATGAACACTGAAGCTTTCTTT.